Below, 5 T cell receptor beta chains from the same sample are listed, as sequenced in a study of cytomegalovirus exposure and HLA in healthy donors. Libraries were prepared by immunoSEQ multiplex PCR; TCRdb keeps only in-frame clonotypes and omits some of them. Found here are about 130,000 clones, 85% to 90% of them singletons; the top ten hold about 6.4%. The sample consisted of PBMCs. The receptors shown here come from a woman aged 25 to 45 in good health and CMV-seropositive.

This chain links TRBV9 with TRBJ1-1; perhaps TRBD1 as D (6 bases). The CDR3 extends over 15 amino acids. Per germline, CDR1 SGDLS and CDR2 YYNGEE. Trimming shortened V by 5 bases and J by 5 bases, and 19 bases separated the two germline ends. The CDR3 coding sequence is TGTGCCAGCAGTTGGTCAGGGGTCATGGGGACTGAAGCTTTCTTT. Protein sequence: CASSWSGVMGTEAFF.

The chain uses TRBV25-1 and TRBJ1-2, with D tentatively TRBD1 (6 bases). There are 14 residues in the CDR3. CDR1 and CDR2 (germline): MGHDK, SYGVNS. V was pared by 0 bases and J by 8 bases, with 13 bases between. The CDR3 DNA reads TGTGCCAGCAGTGAATATTTGGGGGCGGAAGGCTACACCTTC. Translation gives CASSEYLGAEGYTF.

This clone appeared a single time. The V gene is TRBV10-3, the J gene TRBJ2-1; the match to TRBD2 covers 9 bases. The CDR3 sequence is 15 residues long. With V trimmed by 8 bases and J by 4 bases, 9 bases remained unmatched. Germline CDR1 ENHRY, CDR2 SYGVKD. The CDR3 sequence: CAIGISGGLYNEQFF. CDR3 DNA: TGTGCCATCGGCATTAGCGGGGGCTTATACAATGAGCAGTTCTTC.

The rearrangement joins TRBV5-6 to TRBJ1-5; 7 positions agree with TRBD1. V was pared by 4 bases and J by 9 bases, with 10 bases of the junction left unmatched. CDR1 is SGHDT, CDR2 YYEEEE, per germline. The CDR3 extends over 14 amino acids. CDR3 sequence (DNA): TGTGCCAGCAGCATAGGGACAGCCATGGGGCCCCAGCATTTT. It codes for CASSIGTAMGPQHF.

As DNA, the CDR3 is TGTGCCAGCAGCGTTCGCGGGCTCCTCTCTGGAAACACCATATATTTT. It translates to CASSVRGLLSGNTIYF. This chain links TRBV9 with TRBJ1-3; no firm D call. The CDR3 extends over 16 amino acids. Per the germline V gene, CDR1 is SGDLS and CDR2 is YYNGEE. Trimming shortened V by 2 bases and J by 0 bases, and 12 bases separated the two germline ends.